This T cell receptor beta chain was identified during a study of sequential checkpoint blockade in melanoma. Study information: After both sequences, patients received maintenance nivolumab.

The treatment here: randomized to nivolumab then ipilimumab (arm A) or the reverse (arm B). PBMC sorting kept live CD3+CD8+ cells without CD19 or CD56. CDR3 size: 14 residues. Germline lookup yields CDR1 SGHDT and CDR2 YYEEEE. Trimming shortened V by 4 bases and J by 6 bases, and 16 bases separated the two germline ends. This clone was found a few times. TCRdb's copy holds only in-frame clones and misses some; the assay was immunoSEQ multiplex PCR. Among over 10,000 clones listed, about 65% were seen once. This chain links TRBV5-6 with TRBJ1-2; D not resolved. The material sequenced was CD8+ T cells sorted from blood (inferred from file names), taken from a patient given nivolumab and ipilimumab in sequence. The sequence was collected from a human donor with melanoma. Written as DNA, the CDR3 is TGTGCCAGCAGCCCCAGAGGGCGGAAGAATGGCTACACCTTC. It specifies CASSPRGRKNGYTF.